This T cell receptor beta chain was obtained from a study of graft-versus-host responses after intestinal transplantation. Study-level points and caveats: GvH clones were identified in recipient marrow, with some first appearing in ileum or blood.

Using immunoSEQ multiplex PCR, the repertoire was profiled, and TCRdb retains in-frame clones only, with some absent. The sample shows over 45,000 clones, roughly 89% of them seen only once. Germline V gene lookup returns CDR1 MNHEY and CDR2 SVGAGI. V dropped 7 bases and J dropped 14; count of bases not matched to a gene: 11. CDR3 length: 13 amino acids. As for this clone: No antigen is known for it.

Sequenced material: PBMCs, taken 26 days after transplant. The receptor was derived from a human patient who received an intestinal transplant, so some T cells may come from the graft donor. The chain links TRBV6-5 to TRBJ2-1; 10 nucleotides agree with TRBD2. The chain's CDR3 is CASNQGERGGEFF. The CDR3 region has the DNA TGTGCCAGCAACCAGGGGGAGCGGGGGGGCGAGTTCTTC.